This record covers a single T cell receptor beta chain. All donors were Caucasian adults living in Nashville, Tennessee. This sample was included in a study of shared clonotypes between healthy human individuals. It was around 220 ng DNA, approximately 28,000 T cell genomes, that sorted-subset replicate PCRs used. Profiled with immunoSEQ multiplex PCR; TCRdb holds only in-frame clones, not every one. The sample has 300,000 to 400,000 clones; about 73% are singletons. CDR1 is SGHKS, CDR2 YYEKEE, per germline (reference sequence). Trimming took 0 bases from V and 5 from J, leaving 5 bases between them. The CDR3 has 13 amino acids.

V is TRBV5-5 and J is TRBJ1-4, with D maybe TRBD1 (5 bases). The source material was memory CD4+ T cells sorted from blood. This sample's subset: CD45RA-negative fraction. The clonotype originates from a man in his thirties or forties in good health. CDR3 nucleotides: TGTGCCAGCAGCTTGGCAGGGAATGAAAAACTGTTTTTT. Translation gives CASSLAGNEKLFF.